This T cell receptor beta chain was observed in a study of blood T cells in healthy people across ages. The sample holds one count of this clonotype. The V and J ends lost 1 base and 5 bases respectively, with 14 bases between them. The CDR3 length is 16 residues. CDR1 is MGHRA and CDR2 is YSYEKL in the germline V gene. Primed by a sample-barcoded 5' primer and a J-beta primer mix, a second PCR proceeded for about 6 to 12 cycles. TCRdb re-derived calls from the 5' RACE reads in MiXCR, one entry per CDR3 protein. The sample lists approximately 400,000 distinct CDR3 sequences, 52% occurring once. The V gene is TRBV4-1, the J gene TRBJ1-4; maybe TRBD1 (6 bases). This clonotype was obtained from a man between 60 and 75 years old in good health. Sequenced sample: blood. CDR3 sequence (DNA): TGCGCCAGCAGCCAAGGGGGACATACCAGAAATGAAAAACTGTTTTTT. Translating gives CASSQGGHTRNEKLFF.